This TCR beta chain is drawn from a study of OX40 agonist ivuxolimab in advanced cancers. As for the study in general: Patients received the agonistic anti-OX40 (CD134) antibody ivuxolimab. The group had a mean age of 60 years, ranged from roughly 23 to 79, and was 82.7% male.

Clones were read by immunoSEQ multiplex PCR, and TCRdb kept only the in-frame ones, dropping some. The top ten clones hold 1% to 1.5% of a sample with about 58,000 clones, about 88% of them seen once. Germline values: CDR1 SGHRS, CDR2 YFSETQ. The CDR3 sequence is 16 residues long. The ends lost 4 bases at V and 5 bases at J; junction bases unmatched: 8. Worth noting for this clone: Its matching antigen is unknown.

Findings of the study overall: Several nonresponders also turned out to have low normalized T-cell clonal expansion.

The gene calls are TRBV5-1 and TRBJ2-3; the match to TRBD1 covers 12 bases. The clonotype originates from an adult with an advanced solid tumor such as melanoma, head and neck, liver or kidney cancer. The material sequenced was CD4+ or CD8+ T cells sorted from blood, taken in a trial of the OX40 agonist ivuxolimab. Here the CDR3 reads CASSPRDRGRVDTQYF. The CDR3 DNA sequence: TGCGCCAGCAGCCCCCGGGACAGGGGGCGCGTAGATACGCAGTATTTT.